This T cell receptor (beta chain) was sequenced for a study of regulatory T cells in long-lasting Graves disease. Study-wide points: Newly diagnosed Graves' patients exceeded persistent ones in TCR diversity. TRBV28, TRBJ1-2 and TRBJ2-5 were favored in persistent disease. Comparison showed that persistent patients shared more public clonotypes (about 3,000) than new patients (966).

Investigators prepared the TCR beta libraries by applying iRepertoire HTBI primers and Arm-PCR of CDR3 regions. TCRdb independently ran MiXCR on the multiplex PCR reads; one entry per CDR3 protein. The profile shows hundreds of thousands of distinct CDR3 sequences, less than 25% of them singletons. At least ten counts were recorded for this clonotype. Antigen: not known. Time point defined: persistent/refractory GD, antithyroid drugs over 5 years with positive TRAb. Generation of the TCR library employed RNA extracted from PBMCs. A peripheral blood sample, 7 to 9.5 milliliters in volume, was drawn into EDTA tubes. Unmatched junction bases numbered 10, after V lost 8 bases and J lost 4 bases. The CDR3 length is 14 residues. Germline V gene lookup returns CDR1 GTSNPN and CDR2 SVGIG (reference sequence).

This rearrangement joins TRBV30 to TRBJ2-5; 10 bases line up with TRBD2. The source was peripheral blood mononuclear cells (PBMCs), collected when the disease was refractory, from a patient treated with antithyroid drugs. The sequence came from a female donor with Graves disease. CDR3: CATGRTSGLETQYF. DNA of the CDR3: TGTGCCACGGGCCGGACTAGCGGATTAGAGACCCAGTACTTC.